These T cell receptor beta chains were read from a single sample in a study of blood T cells in healthy people across ages. TCRdb re-derived calls from the 5' RACE reads in MiXCR, one entry per CDR3 protein. The sample contains 590,000 or so distinct CDR3 sequences, 25% to 35% of which appear only once. The material sequenced was blood. The receptors were sampled from a woman aged 80 or over in good health. Both conserved end residues are part of each CDR3. The order of the fields is J gene, V gene, clone size, D gene, CDR3 DNA, CDR3 protein. A D gene is named only where the DNA matches it firmly. The size of a clone is reported for some rows only, either as once, few or many, or as a class for expanded clones.

J: TRBJ1-4; V: TRBV20-1; size: few; D: -; DNA: TGCAGTGCTAGAAACAGGCGGACTAATGAAAAACTGTTTTTT; CDR3: CSARNRRTNEKLFF
J: TRBJ2-7; V: TRBV7-2; size: -; D: -; DNA: TGTGCCAGCAGCTTAGCGCGGCAGGGTTCCTACGAGCAGTACTTC; CDR3: CASSLARQGSYEQYF
J: TRBJ1-1; V: TRBV15; size: -; D: TRBD1; DNA: TGTGCCGCCAGCTCCGGGACAGGGGGCAGAAGAGGAAGAGAAGCTTTCTTT; CDR3: CAASSGTGGRRGREAFF
J: TRBJ1-5; V: TRBV15; size: many; D: -; DNA: TGTGCCACCAGCAGAGAGAAGGGTAGCAATCAGCCCCAGCATTTT; CDR3: CATSREKGSNQPQHF
J: TRBJ2-7; V: TRBV20-1; size: many; D: TRBD1; DNA: TGCAGTGCTAGGCCACAGGGGTCCTACGAGCAGTACTTC; CDR3: CSARPQGSYEQYF
J: TRBJ2-7; V: TRBV6-1; size: many; D: TRBD2; DNA: TGTGCCAGCAGTGAAGGAAGAACTAGCGGTTCCTACGAGCAGTACTTC; CDR3: CASSEGRTSGSYEQYF
J: TRBJ2-1; V: TRBV30; size: few; D: -; DNA: TGTGCCTGCCGGGACTACAATGAGCAGTTCTTC; CDR3: CACRDYNEQFF
J: TRBJ2-6; V: TRBV20-1; size: many; D: -; DNA: TGCAGTGCTAGCTCTGGGGCCAACGTCCTGACTTTC; CDR3: CSASSGANVLTF
J: TRBJ1-4; V: TRBV12-3/TRBV12-4; size: once; D: -; DNA: TGTGCCAGCCTTGCGGTCGCTGGCGGAAAACTGTTTTTT; CDR3: CASLAVAGGKLFF
J: TRBJ2-1; V: TRBV11-2; size: many; D: -; DNA: TGTGCCAGCAGCCGCTACACAGTTTACAATGAGCAGTTCTTC; CDR3: CASSRYTVYNEQFF
J: TRBJ1-6; V: TRBV5-5; size: many; D: -; DNA: TGTGCCAGCAGCGTAAAGATAGGGGAGGCGTCACCCCTCCACTTT; CDR3: CASSVKIGEASPLHF
J: TRBJ1-5; V: TRBV15; size: -; D: -; DNA: TGTGCCACCTCCTTACAGGACCAGCCCCAGCATTTT; CDR3: CATSLQDQPQHF
J: TRBJ2-7; V: TRBV7-9; size: -; D: -; DNA: TGTGCCAGCAGCTTCAAACCCGGCGGGCACGAGCAGTACTTC; CDR3: CASSFKPGGHEQYF
J: TRBJ2-7; V: TRBV20-1; size: -; D: TRBD2; DNA: TGCAGTGCTGGAGAAAATCCGGGACTATCCTACGAGCAGTACTTC; CDR3: CSAGENPGLSYEQYF
J: TRBJ2-1; V: TRBV7-3; size: many; D: TRBD2; DNA: TGTGCCAGCAGCGCGAGCGGGGGGCAGATGGATGAGCAGTTCTTC; CDR3: CASSASGGQMDEQFF
J: TRBJ2-1; V: TRBV7-9; size: -; D: -; DNA: TGTGCCAGCAGCCCCCGGCCAGGGCAGTTCTTC; CDR3: CASSPRPGQFF
J: TRBJ2-3; V: TRBV28; size: many; D: -; DNA: TGTGCCAGCAGGCCCCGGGACATATGGGCAGATACGCAGTATTTT; CDR3: CASRPRDIWADTQYF
J: TRBJ1-4; V: TRBV4-2; size: many; D: -; DNA: TGTGCCAGCAGCCAAAGTGCCCTTAATGAAAAACTGTTTTTT; CDR3: CASSQSALNEKLFF
J: TRBJ1-2; V: TRBV29-1; size: -; D: -; DNA: TGCAACGTTGATTCGCGGACAAATGGCTACACCTTC; CDR3: CNVDSRTNGYTF
J: TRBJ2-1; V: TRBV6-2/TRBV6-3; size: -; D: -; DNA: TGTGCCAGCAGTCTAAGGCCGGGCCAATACAATGAGCAGTTCTTC; CDR3: CASSLRPGQYNEQFF
J: TRBJ2-7; V: TRBV6-1; size: many; D: TRBD1; DNA: TGTGCCAGCAGATTGGGACAGGGGGTATCCTACGAGCAGTACTTC; CDR3: CASRLGQGVSYEQYF
J: TRBJ2-7; V: TRBV12-3/TRBV12-4; size: many; D: -; DNA: TGTGCCAGCAGTACTTGGACAGCCTACGAGCAGTACTTC; CDR3: CASSTWTAYEQYF
J: TRBJ1-2; V: TRBV20-1; size: many; D: -; DNA: TGCAGTGCTAGAGGACCTCGGGACTATGGCTACACCTTC; CDR3: CSARGPRDYGYTF
J: TRBJ2-3; V: TRBV9; size: many; D: TRBD2; DNA: TGTGCCAGCAGCGTAGAAGGACTAGCGCGAATCACAGATACGCAGTATTTT; CDR3: CASSVEGLARITDTQYF
J: TRBJ2-7; V: TRBV7-9; size: once; D: TRBD2; DNA: TGTGCCAGCAGCCCGCAGGCCCTAGCGGGCAATGAGCAGTACTTC; CDR3: CASSPQALAGNEQYF
J: TRBJ2-5; V: TRBV4-1; size: -; D: TRBD2; DNA: TGCGCCAGCAGCCAAGAAGTAAGCGGGGGGACGGAGACCCAGTACTTC; CDR3: CASSQEVSGGTETQYF
J: TRBJ1-2; V: TRBV6-5; size: many; D: -; DNA: TGTGCCAGCACAGGGATCTATGGCTACACCTTC; CDR3: CASTGIYGYTF
J: TRBJ2-7; V: TRBV21-1; size: many; D: -; DNA: TGTGCCAGCAGCGGGGATGCAGGAAGAAAATTCTACGAGCAGTACTTC; CDR3: CASSGDAGRKFYEQYF
J: TRBJ1-4; V: TRBV20-1; size: -; D: -; DNA: TGCAGTGCTAGCCACGGGGCCACGATCAAACTGTTTTTT; CDR3: CSASHGATIKLFF
J: TRBJ2-5; V: TRBV7-9; size: -; D: TRBD1; DNA: TGTACCAGCAGCCACGCTTTAGGGACAGGGGGGATCAATGGGCAGTACTTC; CDR3: CTSSHALGTGGINGQYF
J: TRBJ1-6; V: TRBV10-3; size: many; D: TRBD1; DNA: TGTGCCATCAGTGAGTCGCCGGGACAGGGTTTTAATTCACCCCTCCACTTT; CDR3: CAISESPGQGFNSPLHF
J: TRBJ2-5; V: TRBV5-1; size: many; D: -; DNA: TGCGCCAGCAGCTTGGATGCAGGGAGGAAGACCCAGTACTTC; CDR3: CASSLDAGRKTQYF
J: TRBJ2-4; V: TRBV20-1; size: few; D: TRBD2; DNA: TGCAGTGCTAGAGATAGGGTAGCGGGGGTTAGTGAGCAGTACTTC; CDR3: CSARDRVAGVSEQYF
J: TRBJ1-2; V: TRBV7-2; size: -; D: -; DNA: TGTGCCAGCAGCTTAGGCCGGGCCCCACAGGGCTACACCTTC; CDR3: CASSLGRAPQGYTF
J: TRBJ1-2; V: TRBV28; size: -; D: TRBD1; DNA: TGTGCCAGCAGGCTCTCACAGGGGGCGTTTGGCTACACCTTC; CDR3: CASRLSQGAFGYTF
J: TRBJ2-5; V: TRBV7-2; size: many; D: -; DNA: TGTGCCAGCAGCTGGACTGGCCAAGAGACCCAGTACTTC; CDR3: CASSWTGQETQYF
J: TRBJ1-2; V: TRBV7-2; size: many; D: -; DNA: TGTGCCAGCAGCCGAGATGGCGGGAGCGCAGGAGGTCCCGATGGCTACACCTTC; CDR3: CASSRDGGSAGGPDGYTF
J: TRBJ1-5; V: TRBV7-2; size: many; D: -; DNA: TGTGCCAGCAGCTTAGCATGGGGGCAGCCCCAGCATTTT; CDR3: CASSLAWGQPQHF
J: TRBJ2-4; V: TRBV6-5; size: -; D: -; DNA: TGTGCCAGCAGTTACTCCGACAGGAAAAACATTCAGTACTTC; CDR3: CASSYSDRKNIQYF
J: TRBJ2-3; V: TRBV29-1; size: many; D: TRBD1; DNA: TGCAGCGTTGGGACAGGGAACACAGATACGCAGTATTTT; CDR3: CSVGTGNTDTQYF
J: TRBJ2-2; V: TRBV5-1; size: many; D: -; DNA: TGTGCCAGCAGTCCCGGTGGGACCGGGGAGCTGTTTTTT; CDR3: CASSPGGTGELFF
J: TRBJ2-1; V: TRBV9; size: many; D: -; DNA: TGTGCCAGCAGCGTAATACTAGCTCCCACCACTGAGCAGTTCTTC; CDR3: CASSVILAPTTEQFF
J: TRBJ2-3; V: TRBV7-9; size: -; D: TRBD2; DNA: TGTGCCGGCAGCTTAAATAGCGGGGGGCCCACAGATACGCAGTATTTT; CDR3: CAGSLNSGGPTDTQYF